The rows below give T cell receptor beta chains drawn from one sample of a study of glioma-infiltrating T cells. One entry per CDR3 protein results from TCRdb running MiXCR on the multiplex PCR reads. Found here are about 400,000 distinct CDR3 sequences, roughly two fifths of them singletons; the top ten hold 9.5% to 15%. Sequenced material: glioma tissue, nonneoplastic brain tissue, or PBMCs (not recorded which). The receptor source for this set is a human donor with low-grade glioma or glioblastoma, undergoing nonglioma brain surgery, or in good health (not recorded which). The CDR3 runs from the conserved cysteine through the conserved F or W. Each record gives: J gene, D gene, V gene, CDR3 protein. D genes are given only for firm matches.

j_gene: TRBJ2-5; d_gene: -; v_gene: TRBV6-2/TRBV6-3; CDR3aa: CASTSYNLETQYF
j_gene: TRBJ2-7; d_gene: TRBD2; v_gene: TRBV20-1; CDR3aa: CSATGTSGRSYEQYF
j_gene: TRBJ2-7; d_gene: -; v_gene: TRBV7-9; CDR3aa: CASSSDYYEQYF
j_gene: TRBJ2-2; d_gene: TRBD2; v_gene: TRBV28; CDR3aa: CAAGAGELFF
j_gene: TRBJ1-2; d_gene: -; v_gene: TRBV7-2; CDR3aa: CASSLDDTFGGYTF
j_gene: TRBJ2-7; d_gene: -; v_gene: TRBV20-1; CDR3aa: CSASPLAMLSYEQYF
j_gene: TRBJ2-3; d_gene: TRBD2; v_gene: TRBV7-3; CDR3aa: CASSSLAGADTQYF
j_gene: TRBJ1-2; d_gene: -; v_gene: TRBV20-1; CDR3aa: CSARHRQNYGYTF
j_gene: TRBJ1-5; d_gene: TRBD1; v_gene: TRBV2; CDR3aa: CASSDESGGDQPQHF
j_gene: TRBJ1-1; d_gene: -; v_gene: TRBV25-1; CDR3aa: CASSDLGRPYEAFF
j_gene: TRBJ2-1; d_gene: TRBD2; v_gene: TRBV6-2/TRBV6-3; CDR3aa: CASSSGTNDYNEQFF
j_gene: TRBJ1-5; d_gene: -; v_gene: TRBV5-4; CDR3aa: CASSVDSDQPQHF
j_gene: TRBJ2-1; d_gene: -; v_gene: TRBV2; CDR3aa: CATKTQDGGNEQFF
j_gene: TRBJ2-1; d_gene: TRBD2; v_gene: TRBV27; CDR3aa: CASSFSIGLAGNEQFF
j_gene: TRBJ1-2; d_gene: -; v_gene: TRBV27; CDR3aa: CASSSSLAVGLAHGYTF
j_gene: TRBJ1-2; d_gene: -; v_gene: TRBV15; CDR3aa: CATSRDRGTASFSTRPNYGYTF
j_gene: TRBJ2-1; d_gene: TRBD2; v_gene: TRBV4-2; CDR3aa: CASSQVVFSSGRVDEQFF
j_gene: TRBJ2-2; d_gene: -; v_gene: TRBV20-1; CDR3aa: CSAAPLRVTGELFF
j_gene: TRBJ2-1; d_gene: TRBD1; v_gene: TRBV4-2; CDR3aa: CASSQDLGTGGNEQFF
j_gene: TRBJ1-6; d_gene: -; v_gene: TRBV19; CDR3aa: CASSIRSSSYNSPLHF
j_gene: TRBJ1-1; d_gene: -; v_gene: TRBV27; CDR3aa: CASSCERETEASF
j_gene: TRBJ2-5; d_gene: TRBD1; v_gene: TRBV4-1; CDR3aa: CASSQGDRGFQETQYF
j_gene: TRBJ1-6; d_gene: -; v_gene: TRBV4-1; CDR3aa: CASSQATGNSPLHF
j_gene: TRBJ1-1; d_gene: -; v_gene: TRBV4-2; CDR3aa: CASSRQEKAFF
j_gene: TRBJ2-7; d_gene: -; v_gene: TRBV5-1; CDR3aa: CASSRGRKDEQYF
j_gene: TRBJ2-7; d_gene: -; v_gene: TRBV10-3; CDR3aa: CAISDEKSSYEQYF
j_gene: TRBJ2-7; d_gene: TRBD1; v_gene: TRBV4-2; CDR3aa: CASSHAWTGSYEQYF
j_gene: TRBJ2-1; d_gene: -; v_gene: TRBV5-1; CDR3aa: CASSFWTDNEQFF
j_gene: TRBJ2-7; d_gene: -; v_gene: TRBV11-2; CDR3aa: CASSLVPDGSYEQYF
j_gene: TRBJ2-7; d_gene: -; v_gene: TRBV20-1; CDR3aa: CSAFRTSGRYEQYF
j_gene: TRBJ2-7; d_gene: TRBD1; v_gene: TRBV27; CDR3aa: CASSFRAGGSYEQDF
j_gene: TRBJ2-1; d_gene: TRBD2; v_gene: TRBV10-3; CDR3aa: CAISEPGLVHEQFF
j_gene: TRBJ2-1; d_gene: -; v_gene: TRBV2; CDR3aa: CASSVWKSNEQFF
j_gene: TRBJ1-2; d_gene: -; v_gene: TRBV28; CDR3aa: CASSLIPGLDGYTF
j_gene: TRBJ1-1; d_gene: -; v_gene: TRBV28; CDR3aa: CASSAPGPSKPKTEAFF
j_gene: TRBJ2-7; d_gene: TRBD2; v_gene: TRBV7-2; CDR3aa: CASSSRGGSPYEQYF
j_gene: TRBJ2-5; d_gene: TRBD2; v_gene: TRBV4-1; CDR3aa: CASSEGLAGGETQYF
j_gene: TRBJ1-6; d_gene: -; v_gene: TRBV6-2/TRBV6-3; CDR3aa: CASSLFYNSPLHF
j_gene: TRBJ2-1; d_gene: -; v_gene: TRBV20-1; CDR3aa: CRGSGAYNEQFF
j_gene: TRBJ2-3; d_gene: -; v_gene: TRBV7-9; CDR3aa: CASSRPRGAGSSTDTQYF
j_gene: TRBJ2-3; d_gene: TRBD2; v_gene: TRBV6-2/TRBV6-3; CDR3aa: CASSYPTQAGGFTDTQYF
j_gene: TRBJ1-1; d_gene: -; v_gene: TRBV6-1; CDR3aa: CASSEVVTEAFF
j_gene: TRBJ2-3; d_gene: TRBD2; v_gene: TRBV20-1; CDR3aa: CSLGGEWQDTQYF
j_gene: TRBJ1-3; d_gene: -; v_gene: TRBV20-1; CDR3aa: CSATTHGSGNTIYF
j_gene: TRBJ2-1; d_gene: -; v_gene: TRBV20-1; CDR3aa: CSARDSPSYNEQFF
j_gene: TRBJ1-1; d_gene: -; v_gene: TRBV5-4; CDR3aa: CASSRERSTEAFF
j_gene: TRBJ1-2; d_gene: -; v_gene: TRBV28; CDR3aa: CASSQGGRLDYGYAF
j_gene: TRBJ2-3; d_gene: TRBD1; v_gene: TRBV20-1; CDR3aa: CSASPRDRATDTQYF
j_gene: TRBJ2-2; d_gene: -; v_gene: TRBV20-1; CDR3aa: CSARQVLDTGELFF
j_gene: TRBJ2-2; d_gene: -; v_gene: TRBV6-1; CDR3aa: CASSRMSRLARVGTGELFF
j_gene: TRBJ1-1; d_gene: TRBD1; v_gene: TRBV25-1; CDR3aa: CASSADRVGNTEAFF
j_gene: TRBJ2-2; d_gene: -; v_gene: TRBV3-1; CDR3aa: CASSQFHRESTGELFF
j_gene: TRBJ1-4; d_gene: TRBD1; v_gene: TRBV28; CDR3aa: CASRTQGAGNEKLFF
j_gene: TRBJ2-7; d_gene: TRBD2; v_gene: TRBV11-2; CDR3aa: CASSLASSGLSYEQYF
j_gene: TRBJ2-2; d_gene: -; v_gene: TRBV28; CDR3aa: CASSSPHSGTPGELFF